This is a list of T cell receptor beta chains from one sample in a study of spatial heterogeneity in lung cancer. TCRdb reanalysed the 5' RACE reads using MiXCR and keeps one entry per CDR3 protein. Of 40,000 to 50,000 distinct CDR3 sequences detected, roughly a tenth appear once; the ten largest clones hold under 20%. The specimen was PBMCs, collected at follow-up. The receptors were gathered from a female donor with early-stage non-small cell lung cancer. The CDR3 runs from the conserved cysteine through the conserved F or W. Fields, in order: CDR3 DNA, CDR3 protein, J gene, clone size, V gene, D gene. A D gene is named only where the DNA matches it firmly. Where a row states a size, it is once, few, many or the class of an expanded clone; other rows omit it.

cdr3_nt: TGCAGTGCTAGAGATGCCACCGTTGGCAATCAGCCCCAGCATTTT
cdr3_aa: CSARDATVGNQPQHF
j_call: TRBJ1-5
clone_size: few
v_call: TRBV20-1
d_call: -

cdr3_nt: TGTGCCAGCAGCGCCCAGCGGGGGGGCCCCACAGATACGCAGTATTTT
cdr3_aa: CASSAQRGGPTDTQYF
j_call: TRBJ2-3
clone_size: many
v_call: TRBV9
d_call: TRBD2

cdr3_nt: TGTGCCAGCGGTTCGGGAGCCGCCCAAGGGACCCAGTACTTC
cdr3_aa: CASGSGAAQGTQYF
j_call: TRBJ2-5
clone_size: few
v_call: TRBV6-2/TRBV6-3
d_call: -

cdr3_nt: TGCAGTGCTAGAGTTCTCGCAGGGAGTAGGGCCCAGTACTTC
cdr3_aa: CSARVLAGSRAQYF
j_call: TRBJ2-5
clone_size: many
v_call: TRBV20-1
d_call: -

cdr3_nt: TGCAGCGTTGGCAACGGGCAGGGAAGCGGGGAGCTGTTTTTT
cdr3_aa: CSVGNGQGSGELFF
j_call: TRBJ2-2
clone_size: -
v_call: TRBV29-1
d_call: -

cdr3_nt: TGTGCCTGGAGTGCCTCTACCTACGAGCAGTACTTC
cdr3_aa: CAWSASTYEQYF
j_call: TRBJ2-7
clone_size: few
v_call: TRBV30
d_call: -

cdr3_nt: TGTGCCAGCAGCCTCGGTAGAAGCGAGACCCAGTACTTC
cdr3_aa: CASSLGRSETQYF
j_call: TRBJ2-5
clone_size: many
v_call: TRBV11-2
d_call: -

cdr3_nt: TGTGCCAGCAGTATCGGGCGCAATCAGCCCCAGCATTTT
cdr3_aa: CASSIGRNQPQHF
j_call: TRBJ1-5
clone_size: many
v_call: TRBV6-5
d_call: -

cdr3_nt: TGCAGCGGTGCCCTGACGCGGAACAATGAGCAGTTCTTC
cdr3_aa: CSGALTRNNEQFF
j_call: TRBJ2-1
clone_size: many
v_call: TRBV29-1
d_call: -

cdr3_nt: TGCGCCAGCAGTTTGGACGTACCCTATGGCTACACCTTC
cdr3_aa: CASSLDVPYGYTF
j_call: TRBJ1-2
clone_size: -
v_call: TRBV5-1
d_call: -

cdr3_nt: TGTGCCAGCAGCTTAGGGTCCCCCAATGAGCAGTTCTTC
cdr3_aa: CASSLGSPNEQFF
j_call: TRBJ2-1
clone_size: -
v_call: TRBV7-6
d_call: -

cdr3_nt: TGCAGTGCTAAGCAGCGGGGGGGCTCGAATGAGCAGTTCTTC
cdr3_aa: CSAKQRGGSNEQFF
j_call: TRBJ2-1
clone_size: many
v_call: TRBV20-1
d_call: TRBD2

cdr3_nt: TGTGCCAGCAGCGCGGCAGGGAGCACTGAAGCTTTCTTT
cdr3_aa: CASSAAGSTEAFF
j_call: TRBJ1-1
clone_size: many
v_call: TRBV9
d_call: -

cdr3_nt: TGTGCCAGCAGCTTAGCGGGGAAAAGTGTCCCTTTCTTC
cdr3_aa: CASSLAGKSVPFF
j_call: TRBJ2-1
clone_size: few
v_call: TRBV7-2
d_call: -

cdr3_nt: TGTGCCAGCAGCACTAGCGGGGGGAAGGAGACCCAGTACTTC
cdr3_aa: CASSTSGGKETQYF
j_call: TRBJ2-5
clone_size: -
v_call: TRBV9
d_call: TRBD2

cdr3_nt: TGCATCGCCCGGGCCGGGGAGGGGTATGGCTACACCTTC
cdr3_aa: CIARAGEGYGYTF
j_call: TRBJ1-2
clone_size: many
v_call: TRBV29-1
d_call: -

cdr3_nt: TGTGCCAGCAGCTTAGATGCAGGGGCGGGCTACACCTTC
cdr3_aa: CASSLDAGAGYTF
j_call: TRBJ1-2
clone_size: many
v_call: TRBV7-2
d_call: -

cdr3_nt: TGTGCCAGCAGTGAAGTTGGTTCTGAAGCTTTCTTT
cdr3_aa: CASSEVGSEAFF
j_call: TRBJ1-1
clone_size: few
v_call: TRBV25-1
d_call: -

cdr3_nt: TGCAGTGCTATGGACAATGAGCAGTTCTTC
cdr3_aa: CSAMDNEQFF
j_call: TRBJ2-1
clone_size: few
v_call: TRBV20-1
d_call: -

cdr3_nt: TGCGCCAGCAGCCAAGATACTAATACGCAGTATTTT
cdr3_aa: CASSQDTNTQYF
j_call: TRBJ2-3
clone_size: many
v_call: TRBV4-3
d_call: -

cdr3_nt: TGTGCCAGCAGCCAGGGGCGGAGCGAGACCCAGTACTTC
cdr3_aa: CASSQGRSETQYF
j_call: TRBJ2-5
clone_size: -
v_call: TRBV28
d_call: -

cdr3_nt: TGTGCCACCCCCGCGGGTGCCCATGAGCAGTTCTTC
cdr3_aa: CATPAGAHEQFF
j_call: TRBJ2-1
clone_size: many
v_call: TRBV2
d_call: -

cdr3_nt: TGTGCCATCAGTGAACACAGACTATTATCCTACAATGAGCAGTTCTTC
cdr3_aa: CAISEHRLLSYNEQFF
j_call: TRBJ2-1
clone_size: few
v_call: TRBV10-3
d_call: -

cdr3_nt: TGTGCCAGCAGCTCCGGGACTAGTTTTTCCGGGGAGCTGTTTTTT
cdr3_aa: CASSSGTSFSGELFF
j_call: TRBJ2-2
clone_size: many
v_call: TRBV5-4
d_call: TRBD2

cdr3_nt: TGTGCCAGCAGTGAAGGGGCGCTATCTACATACGAGCAGTACTTC
cdr3_aa: CASSEGALSTYEQYF
j_call: TRBJ2-7
clone_size: many
v_call: TRBV2
d_call: -

cdr3_nt: TGTGCCAGCAGTGAAAGGTCCCCTTGGGGGATAGCGGGGGAGAGCTCCTACGAGCAGTACTTC
cdr3_aa: CASSERSPWGIAGESSYEQYF
j_call: TRBJ2-7
clone_size: -
v_call: TRBV2
d_call: TRBD2

cdr3_nt: TGTGCCAGCAGCATAGACGGATTCGGGACTGAAGCTTTCTTT
cdr3_aa: CASSIDGFGTEAFF
j_call: TRBJ1-1
clone_size: many
v_call: TRBV3-1
d_call: -

cdr3_nt: TGTGCCAGCAGTCAATCCGTCATGGGCAATCAGCCCCAGCATTTT
cdr3_aa: CASSQSVMGNQPQHF
j_call: TRBJ1-5
clone_size: -
v_call: TRBV2
d_call: -

cdr3_nt: TGTGCCAGCAGCTTCCCGACACAACTGGGGGAGACCCAGTACTTC
cdr3_aa: CASSFPTQLGETQYF
j_call: TRBJ2-5
clone_size: few
v_call: TRBV11-2
d_call: -

cdr3_nt: TGTGCCAGCAGCTTTGGGACGTCTAACTATGGCTACACCTTC
cdr3_aa: CASSFGTSNYGYTF
j_call: TRBJ1-2
clone_size: -
v_call: TRBV5-6
d_call: -

cdr3_nt: TGTGCCAGCAGCCGTAAGCCGGGACAGGGCTCGTCAGCTTTCTTT
cdr3_aa: CASSRKPGQGSSAFF
j_call: TRBJ1-1
clone_size: many
v_call: TRBV3-1
d_call: TRBD1

cdr3_nt: TGTGCCAGCAGCGAACGGACAGATCCCATATATTTT
cdr3_aa: CASSERTDPIYF
j_call: TRBJ1-3
clone_size: many
v_call: TRBV9
d_call: -

cdr3_nt: TGCGCCAGCACCCCCAACACACTAGCTTTGGCAGATACGCAGTATTTT
cdr3_aa: CASTPNTLALADTQYF
j_call: TRBJ2-3
clone_size: many
v_call: TRBV5-1
d_call: -

cdr3_nt: TGCGCCAGCAGCTTGTCAACAGGGAAGGTGGAGACCCAGTACTTC
cdr3_aa: CASSLSTGKVETQYF
j_call: TRBJ2-5
clone_size: many
v_call: TRBV5-1
d_call: -

cdr3_nt: TGTGCCAGCAGCCAAGATCTCAGCGCGAGGTACAATGAGCAGTTCTTC
cdr3_aa: CASSQDLSARYNEQFF
j_call: TRBJ2-1
clone_size: -
v_call: TRBV3-1
d_call: -

cdr3_nt: TGTGCCAGCGAGAGGGACAGATCCTATGGGGGCACCTTC
cdr3_aa: CASERDRSYGGTF
j_call: TRBJ1-2
clone_size: few
v_call: TRBV5-6
d_call: TRBD1

cdr3_nt: TGTGCCAGCAGCCAGCGATCGGCGGCCCAGCATTTT
cdr3_aa: CASSQRSAAQHF
j_call: TRBJ1-5
clone_size: few
v_call: TRBV28
d_call: -

cdr3_nt: TGTGCCTGGAGTCTAGGGGGTGGCAATCAGCCCCAGCATTTT
cdr3_aa: CAWSLGGGNQPQHF
j_call: TRBJ1-5
clone_size: -
v_call: TRBV30
d_call: -

cdr3_nt: TGCGCCAGCAGTGAGAAATACGAGCAGTACTTC
cdr3_aa: CASSEKYEQYF
j_call: TRBJ2-7
clone_size: many
v_call: TRBV10-2
d_call: -

cdr3_nt: TGCGCCAGCAGCCAAACAGGTTCTTCCTCCTACGAGCAGTACTTC
cdr3_aa: CASSQTGSSSYEQYF
j_call: TRBJ2-7
clone_size: many
v_call: TRBV4-3
d_call: -

cdr3_nt: TGCAGCGTTGAGACACAGGGGACAGATACGCAGTATTTT
cdr3_aa: CSVETQGTDTQYF
j_call: TRBJ2-3
clone_size: many
v_call: TRBV29-1
d_call: TRBD1

cdr3_nt: TGTGCCAGCAGGTTGCCGGGCAGTAGTTATAATTCACCCCTCCACTTT
cdr3_aa: CASRLPGSSYNSPLHF
j_call: TRBJ1-6
clone_size: -
v_call: TRBV28
d_call: -

cdr3_nt: TGTGCCACCAGCAGACAGGGAGGTCTGGATGAAAAACTGTTTTTT
cdr3_aa: CATSRQGGLDEKLFF
j_call: TRBJ1-4
clone_size: few
v_call: TRBV15
d_call: -

cdr3_nt: TGTGCCAGCAGTGCGTCTGGGCGGATGAACACTGAAGCTTTCTTT
cdr3_aa: CASSASGRMNTEAFF
j_call: TRBJ1-1
clone_size: few
v_call: TRBV28
d_call: -

cdr3_nt: TGTGCCAGCAGTGGCCCGGGACTAGCGGGGGCCAATGAGCAGTTCTTC
cdr3_aa: CASSGPGLAGANEQFF
j_call: TRBJ2-1
clone_size: many
v_call: TRBV25-1
d_call: TRBD2

cdr3_nt: TGTGCCATCCGTCCGGGACCCGAGGAGACCCAGTACTTC
cdr3_aa: CAIRPGPEETQYF
j_call: TRBJ2-5
clone_size: few
v_call: TRBV10-3
d_call: -